One sample yielded the 15 T cell receptor beta chains listed below, sequenced in a study of spatial heterogeneity in lung cancer. Time point here: blood at routine non-recurrence follow-up after resection. TCRdb re-analysed the 5' RACE reads in MiXCR, keeping a single row per CDR3 protein. In the table there are around 100,000 distinct CDR3 sequences, 9.5% to 14% of which are singletons. The sequencing used PBMCs, collected at follow-up. The receptors were sampled from a female donor with early-stage non-small cell lung cancer.

This clonotype has ten or more counts. The gene calls are TRBV2 and TRBJ2-3, with 7 bases identical to TRBD2. The CDR3 runs 16 residues. Germline CDR1 reads SNHLY; CDR2 reads FYNNEI. Trimming cost V 1 base and J 6 bases; bases outside gene matches: 10. The CDR3 region is CASSEGGPAGRDTQYF. In nucleotides, the CDR3 is TGTGCCAGCAGTGAAGGGGGCCCAGCGGGGAGGGATACGCAGTATTTT. The variable domain in full, with the rest retrieved from reference TRBV2 and TRBJ2-3, is EPEVTQTPSHQVTQMGQEVILRCVPISNHLYFYWYRQILGQKVEFLVSFYNNEISEKSEIFDDQFSVERPDGSNFTLKIRSTKLEDSAMYFCASSEGGPAGRDTQYFGPGTRLTVL.

The chain employs TRBV6-2 or TRBV6-3 and TRBJ2-7; D perhaps matches TRBD2 (6 bases). The CDR3 has 15 amino acids. Germline loops: CDR1 MNHEY, CDR2 SVGEGT. V gave up 2 bases and J gave up 6 bases, with 17 bases separating them. CDR3 region: CASSYDVAGTGEQYV. The CDR3 nucleotides are TGTGCCAGCAGTTACGATGTTGCAGGGACTGGCGAGCAGTACGTC.

The rearrangement uses TRBV6-6 and TRBJ2-7; D perhaps matches TRBD1 (7 bases). Germline values: CDR1 MNHNY, CDR2 SVGAGI (reference sequence). The germline V and J ends were trimmed by 2 bases and 0 bases, with 11 bases remaining between them. The CDR3 sequence is 15 residues long. In DNA, the CDR3 is TGTGCCAGCAGTTACAACCAGGGGGGCTCCTACGAGCAGTACTTC. Amino acid sequence: CASSYNQGGSYEQYF.

This clonotype showed up just a few times. The rearrangement uses TRBV6-5 and TRBJ2-7, with a tentative D call TRBD1 (5 bases). The CDR3 is made up of 15 amino acids. The germline V and J ends were trimmed by 6 bases and 3 bases, with 18 bases remaining between them. Germline values: CDR1 MNHEY, CDR2 SVGAGI. CDR3 sequence reads: CASSPDPGHYYEQYV. CDR3 in DNA: TGTGCCAGCAGCCCCGATCCCGGACATTACTACGAGCAGTACGTC.

V usage is TRBV30 and J usage is TRBJ2-7; D is undetermined. The germline V gene encodes CDR1 GTSNPN and CDR2 SVGIG (reference sequence). This CDR3 spans 12 amino acids. V gave up 3 bases and J gave up 2 bases, with 8 bases separating them. CDR3 protein: CAWSDGTYEQYF. The DNA for the CDR3 is TGTGCCTGGAGCGACGGAACCTACGAGCAGTACTTC.

V is TRBV24-1 and J is TRBJ2-3, with D unclear. The germline CDR1 and CDR2 sequences are KGHDR and SFDVKD. V was clipped by 5 bases and J by 5 bases, with 13 bases between them. The CDR3 totals 14 residues. In nucleotides, the CDR3 is TGTGCCACCAGTGGTAGTCCTAGTGAAGATACGCAGTATTTT. This codes for CATSGSPSEDTQYF.

The V gene is TRBV9, the J gene TRBJ1-2, with D perhaps matching TRBD1 (6 bases). CDR1 and CDR2 from the germline V gene are SGDLS and YYNGEE. Trimming removed 0 bases from V and 6 bases from J, with 18 bases in between. The CDR3 contains 16 residues. Here the CDR3 reads CASSVVGQGTKDGYTF. The DNA of the CDR3 is TGTGCCAGCAGCGTAGTGGGTCAGGGGACCAAGGATGGCTACACCTTC. Supplemented by reference TRBV9 and TRBJ1-2, the full variable domain reads DSGVTQTPKHLITATGQRVTLRCSPRSGDLSVYWYQQSLDQGLQFLIQYYNGEERAKGNILERFSAQQFPDLHSELNLSSLELGDSALYFCASSVVGQGTKDGYTFGSGTRLTVV.

This chain connects TRBV6-6 to TRBJ1-1; TRBD1 agrees at 8 bases. With 2 bases clipped from V and 0 bases from J, the junction kept 14 bases outside the gene matches. This CDR3 has 19 residues. CDR1 is MNHNY and CDR2 is SVGAGI in the germline V gene (reference sequence). The CDR3 is CASSYNIPGQAFMNTEAFF. In nucleotides, the CDR3 is TGTGCCAGCAGTTACAACATCCCGGGACAGGCCTTCATGAACACTGAAGCTTTCTTT.

This clonotype was counted ten times or more. V gene TRBV9 combines with J gene TRBJ2-4; 7 bases line up with TRBD1. Unmatched junction bases numbered 7, after V lost 5 bases and J lost 5 bases. Germline assignment: CDR1 SGDLS and CDR2 YYNGEE. The CDR3 runs to 14 residues. The CDR3 sequence is CASSGAGGENIQYF. The CDR3 DNA follows: TGTGCCAGCAGTGGCGCAGGGGGTGAAAACATTCAGTACTTC.

This clonotype was counted between two and nine times. The J gene is TRBJ2-7, the V gene TRBV5-1; D perhaps matches TRBD2 (5 bases). Germline CDR1 reads SGHRS; CDR2 reads YFSETQ. The CDR3 runs 14 residues. V lost 4 bases and J lost 5, with 16 bases in between. The CDR3 loop reads CASSRNAGMDEQYF. For the CDR3, the DNA is TGCGCCAGCAGCCGTAACGCGGGCATGGACGAGCAGTACTTC. Drawing the rest from reference TRBV5-1 and TRBJ2-7, the complete variable domain is KAGVTQTPRYLIKTRGQQVTLSCSPISGHRSVSWYQQTPGQGLQFLFEYFSETQRNKGNFPGRFSGRQFSNSRSEMNVSTLELGDSALYLCASSRNAGMDEQYFGPGTRLTVT.

This clonotype has more than one count but fewer than ten. The chain uses TRBV3-1 and TRBJ1-2, with TRBD1 identical over 8 bases. Germline V gene data show CDR1 as LGHDT and CDR2 as YNNKEL (reference sequence). CDR3 size: 16 residues. V shed 5 bases, J shed 6 bases, and the junction held 14 bases outside the gene matches. The CDR3 nucleotides read TGTGCCAGCAGCATAGACAGGGGCCGCTCTTTTGATGGCTACACCTTC. Translated: CASSIDRGRSFDGYTF.

The J gene is TRBJ1-5, the V gene TRBV20-1, with a possible D match to TRBD1 (6 bases). This CDR3 contains 15 residues. Trimming took 5 bases from V and 2 from J, leaving 16 bases between them. Germline V CDR1 and CDR2: DFQATT, SNEGSKA (reference sequence). CDR3 region: CSALTRAGGNQPQHF. For the CDR3, the DNA is TGCAGTGCTTTAACGAGGGCAGGGGGCAATCAGCCCCAGCATTTT.

This chain joins TRBV24-1 and TRBJ2-1; no definite D call. V was trimmed by 1 base and J by 4 bases, leaving 4 bases between them. CDR1 KGHDR and CDR2 SFDVKD come from the germline V gene. The CDR3 length is 13 residues. CDR3 DNA: TGTGCCACCAGTGATTTTAGGTACAATGAGCAGTTCTTC. Amino acid sequence: CATSDFRYNEQFF.

The V gene is TRBV7-9, the J gene TRBJ2-3; 8 bases align to TRBD2. Germline-derived CDR1 and CDR2 are SEHNR and FQNEAQ (reference sequence). This CDR3 has 16 residues. After removal of 4 bases from V and 1 base from J, the junction contained 7 bases not matched to a gene. The CDR3 DNA reads as TGTGCCAGCAGCTCTAGAGCGGGAGTTCGCACAGATACGCAGTATTTT. This translates into CASSSRAGVRTDTQYF.

By its share, this clonotype is medium-sized. This chain connects TRBV3-1 to TRBJ2-5, with a weak D call TRBD2 (5 bases). This CDR3 region has 16 residues. CDR1 and CDR2 from the germline V gene are LGHDT and YNNKEL (reference sequence). V was clipped by 4 bases and J by 0 bases, with 15 bases between them. CDR3 bases: TGTGCCAGCAGCCCGACCGAGGGAATGTACCAAGAGACCCAGTACTTC. Its protein is CASSPTEGMYQETQYF.